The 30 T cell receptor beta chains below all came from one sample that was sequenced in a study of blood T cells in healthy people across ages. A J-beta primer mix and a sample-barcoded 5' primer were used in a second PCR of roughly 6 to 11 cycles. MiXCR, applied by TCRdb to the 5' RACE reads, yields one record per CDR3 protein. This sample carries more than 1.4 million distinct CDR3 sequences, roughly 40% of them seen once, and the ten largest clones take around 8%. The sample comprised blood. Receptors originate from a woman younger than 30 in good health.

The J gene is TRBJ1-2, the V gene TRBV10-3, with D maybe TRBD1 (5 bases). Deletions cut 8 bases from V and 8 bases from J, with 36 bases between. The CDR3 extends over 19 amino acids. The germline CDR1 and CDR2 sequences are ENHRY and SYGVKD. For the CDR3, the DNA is TGTGCCATCCGGGAGGCGGTTTTGGGTGAGAGGGGCATACGAGGGGGCTACACCTTC. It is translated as CAIREAVLGERGIRGGYTF.

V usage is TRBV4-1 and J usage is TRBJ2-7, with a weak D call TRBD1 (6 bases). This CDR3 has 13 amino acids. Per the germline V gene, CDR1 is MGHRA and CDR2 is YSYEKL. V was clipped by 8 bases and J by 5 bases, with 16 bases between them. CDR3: CASVSQGLNEQYF. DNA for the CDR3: TGCGCCAGCGTCTCACAGGGTTTAAACGAGCAGTACTTC.

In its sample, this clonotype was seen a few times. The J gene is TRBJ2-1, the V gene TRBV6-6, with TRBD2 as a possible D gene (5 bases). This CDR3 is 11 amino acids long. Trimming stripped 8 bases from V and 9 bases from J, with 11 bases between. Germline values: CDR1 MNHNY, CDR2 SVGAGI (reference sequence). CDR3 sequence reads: CASFTGSEQFF. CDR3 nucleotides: TGTGCCAGCTTCACGGGAAGTGAGCAGTTCTTC.

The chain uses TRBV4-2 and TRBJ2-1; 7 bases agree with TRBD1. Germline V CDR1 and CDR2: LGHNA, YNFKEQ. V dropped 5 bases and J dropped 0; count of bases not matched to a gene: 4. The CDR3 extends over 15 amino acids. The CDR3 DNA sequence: TGTGCCAGCAGCGGGACAGTCAGCTCCTACAATGAGCAGTTCTTC. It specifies CASSGTVSSYNEQFF.

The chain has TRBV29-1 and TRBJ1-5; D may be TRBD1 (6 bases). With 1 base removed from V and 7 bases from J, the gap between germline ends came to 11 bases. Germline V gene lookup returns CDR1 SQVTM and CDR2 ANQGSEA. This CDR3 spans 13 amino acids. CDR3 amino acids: CSVEGVRGQPQHF. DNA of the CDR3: TGCAGCGTTGAAGGGGTGAGGGGGCAGCCCCAGCATTTT.

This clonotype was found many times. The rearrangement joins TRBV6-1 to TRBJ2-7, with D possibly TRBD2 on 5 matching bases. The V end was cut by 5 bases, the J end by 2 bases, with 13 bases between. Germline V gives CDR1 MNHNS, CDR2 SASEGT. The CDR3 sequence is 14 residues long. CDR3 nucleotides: TGTGCCAGCAGTTTCGGAGGTGGAACCTACGAGCAGTACTTC. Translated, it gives CASSFGGGTYEQYF.

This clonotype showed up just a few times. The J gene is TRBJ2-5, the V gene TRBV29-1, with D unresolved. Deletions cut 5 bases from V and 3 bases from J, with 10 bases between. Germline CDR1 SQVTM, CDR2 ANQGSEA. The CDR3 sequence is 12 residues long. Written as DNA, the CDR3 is TGCAGCGTTCTATCGTTTAAAGAGACCCAGTACTTC. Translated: CSVLSFKETQYF.

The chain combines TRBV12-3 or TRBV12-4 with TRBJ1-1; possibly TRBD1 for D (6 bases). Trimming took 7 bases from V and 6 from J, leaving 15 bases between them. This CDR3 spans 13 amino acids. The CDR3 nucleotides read TGTGCCAGCACCCCATTGGGGGCCCCTGAAGCTTTCTTT. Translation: CASTPLGAPEAFF.

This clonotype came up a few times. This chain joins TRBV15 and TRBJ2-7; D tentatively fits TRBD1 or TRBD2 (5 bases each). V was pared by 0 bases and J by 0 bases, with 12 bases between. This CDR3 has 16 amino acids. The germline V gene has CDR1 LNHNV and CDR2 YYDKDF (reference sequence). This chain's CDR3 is CATSRDRAGSSYEQYF. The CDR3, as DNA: TGTGCCACCAGCAGAGATAGGGCAGGGAGCTCCTACGAGCAGTACTTC.

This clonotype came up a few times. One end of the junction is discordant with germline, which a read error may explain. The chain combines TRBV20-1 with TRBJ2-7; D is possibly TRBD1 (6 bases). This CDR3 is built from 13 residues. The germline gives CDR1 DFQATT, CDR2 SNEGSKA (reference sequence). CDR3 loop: CSAGDGTSYEQYF. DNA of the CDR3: TGCAGTGCTGGAGACGGGACATCTTACGAGCAGTACTTC.

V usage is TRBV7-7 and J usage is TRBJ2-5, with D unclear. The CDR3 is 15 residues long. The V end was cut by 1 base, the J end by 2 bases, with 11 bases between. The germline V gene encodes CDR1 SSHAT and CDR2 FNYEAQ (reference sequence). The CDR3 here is CASSLVGSSQETQYF. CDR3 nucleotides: TGTGCCAGCAGCTTAGTCGGATCGTCACAAGAGACCCAGTACTTC.

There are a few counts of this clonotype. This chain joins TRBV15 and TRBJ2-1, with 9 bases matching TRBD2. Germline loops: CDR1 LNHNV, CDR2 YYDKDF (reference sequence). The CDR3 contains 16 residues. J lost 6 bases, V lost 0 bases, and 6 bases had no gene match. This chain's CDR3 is CATSRDPSGIPNEQFF. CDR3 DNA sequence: TGTGCCACCAGCAGAGATCCTAGCGGGATCCCCAATGAGCAGTTCTTC. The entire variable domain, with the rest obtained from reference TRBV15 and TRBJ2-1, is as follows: DAMVIQNPRYQVTQFGKPVTLSCSQTLNHNVMYWYQQKSSQAPKLLFHYYDKDFNNEADTPDNFQSRRPNTSFCFLDIRSPGLGDTAMYLCATSRDPSGIPNEQFFGPGTRLTVL.

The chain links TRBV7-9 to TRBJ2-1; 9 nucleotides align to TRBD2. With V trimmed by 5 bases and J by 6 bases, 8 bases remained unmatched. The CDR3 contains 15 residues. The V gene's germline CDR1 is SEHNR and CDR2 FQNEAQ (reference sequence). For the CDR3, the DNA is TGTGCCAGCAGCAGTCCTAGCGGGGCCTGCAATGAGCAGTTCTTC. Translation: CASSSPSGACNEQFF.

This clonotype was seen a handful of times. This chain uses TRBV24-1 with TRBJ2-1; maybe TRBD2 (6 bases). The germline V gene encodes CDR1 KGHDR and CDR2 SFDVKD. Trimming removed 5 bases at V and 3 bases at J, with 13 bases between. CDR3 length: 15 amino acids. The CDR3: CATSGGDPFYNEQFF. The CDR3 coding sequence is TGTGCCACCAGTGGGGGGGATCCCTTCTACAATGAGCAGTTCTTC.

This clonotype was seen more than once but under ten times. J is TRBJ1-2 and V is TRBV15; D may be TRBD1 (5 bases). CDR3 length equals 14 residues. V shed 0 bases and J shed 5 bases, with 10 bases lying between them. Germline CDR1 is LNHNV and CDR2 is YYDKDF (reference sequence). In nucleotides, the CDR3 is TGTGCCACCAGCAGAGATGACAGAGAGTATGGCTACACCTTC. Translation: CATSRDDREYGYTF.

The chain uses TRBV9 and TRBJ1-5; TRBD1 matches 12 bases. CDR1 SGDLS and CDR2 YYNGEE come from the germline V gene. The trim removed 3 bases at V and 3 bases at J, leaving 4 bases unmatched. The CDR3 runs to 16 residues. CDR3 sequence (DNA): TGTGCCAGCAGCGAGGGACAGGGGGCCTTCAATCAGCCCCAGCATTTT. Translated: CASSEGQGAFNQPQHF.

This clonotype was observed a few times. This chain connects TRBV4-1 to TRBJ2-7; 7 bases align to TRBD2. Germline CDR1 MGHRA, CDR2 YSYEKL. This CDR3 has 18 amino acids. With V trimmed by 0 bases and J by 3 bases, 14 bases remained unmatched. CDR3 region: CASSQDPVGRELLYEQYF. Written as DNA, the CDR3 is TGCGCCAGCAGCCAAGATCCCGTGGGGCGGGAGTTACTCTACGAGCAGTACTTC.

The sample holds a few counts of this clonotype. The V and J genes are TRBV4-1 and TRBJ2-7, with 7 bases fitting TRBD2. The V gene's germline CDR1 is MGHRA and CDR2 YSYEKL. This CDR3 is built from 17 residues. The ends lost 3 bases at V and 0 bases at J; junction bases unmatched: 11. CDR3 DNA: TGCGCCAGCAGCCAGGACTCCGGGGGGACTCGCTCCTACGAGCAGTACTTC. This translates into CASSQDSGGTRSYEQYF.

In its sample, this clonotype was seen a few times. CDR3 sequence: CASNQEATQYF. The CDR3 nucleotides read TGTGCCAGCAATCAGGAGGCTACGCAGTATTTT. The chain joins TRBV12-3 or TRBV12-4 to TRBJ2-3; perhaps TRBD2 as D (5 bases). Trimming left V 7 bases short and J 8 bases short, with 10 bases between. This CDR3 spans 11 amino acids.

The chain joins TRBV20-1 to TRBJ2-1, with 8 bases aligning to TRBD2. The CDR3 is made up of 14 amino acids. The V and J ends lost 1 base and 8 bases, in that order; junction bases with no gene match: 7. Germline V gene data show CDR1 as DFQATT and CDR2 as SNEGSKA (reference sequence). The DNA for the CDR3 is TGCAGTGCTAGAGGAGGGCGGGGGGTCGATGAGCAGTTCTTC. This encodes CSARGGRGVDEQFF.

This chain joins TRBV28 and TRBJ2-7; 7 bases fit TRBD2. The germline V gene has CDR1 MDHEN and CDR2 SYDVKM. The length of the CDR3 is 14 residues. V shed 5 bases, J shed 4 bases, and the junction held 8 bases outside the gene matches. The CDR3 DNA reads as TGTGCCAGCAGTGGGAGGGTGGGAAGTTACGAGCAGTACTTC. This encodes CASSGRVGSYEQYF.

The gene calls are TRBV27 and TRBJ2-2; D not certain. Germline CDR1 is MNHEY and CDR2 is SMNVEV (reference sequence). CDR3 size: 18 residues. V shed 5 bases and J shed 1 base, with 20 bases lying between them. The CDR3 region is CASSPRAPGRMNTGELFF. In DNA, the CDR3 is TGTGCCAGCAGTCCTAGGGCCCCCGGGCGGATGAACACCGGGGAGCTGTTTTTT.

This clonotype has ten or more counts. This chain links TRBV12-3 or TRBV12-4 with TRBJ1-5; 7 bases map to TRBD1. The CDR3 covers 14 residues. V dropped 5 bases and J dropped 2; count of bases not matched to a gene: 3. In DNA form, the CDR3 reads TGTGCCAGCAGTGCCGGGACAGGCAATCAGCCCCAGCATTTT. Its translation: CASSAGTGNQPQHF.

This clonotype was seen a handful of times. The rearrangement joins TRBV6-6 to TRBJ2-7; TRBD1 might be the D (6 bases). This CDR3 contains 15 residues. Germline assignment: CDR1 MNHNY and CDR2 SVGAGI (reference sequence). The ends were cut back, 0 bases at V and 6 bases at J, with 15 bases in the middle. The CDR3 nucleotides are TGTGCCAGCAGTTACTCGGACAGAACGGGCTGCGAGCAGTACTTC. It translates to CASSYSDRTGCEQYF.

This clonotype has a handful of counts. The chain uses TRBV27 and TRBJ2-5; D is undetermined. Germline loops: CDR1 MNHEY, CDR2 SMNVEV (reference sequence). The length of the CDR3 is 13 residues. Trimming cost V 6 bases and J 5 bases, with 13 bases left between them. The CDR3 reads CASRGWSGETQYF. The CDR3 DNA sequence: TGTGCCAGCAGAGGGTGGTCTGGGGAGACCCAGTACTTC.

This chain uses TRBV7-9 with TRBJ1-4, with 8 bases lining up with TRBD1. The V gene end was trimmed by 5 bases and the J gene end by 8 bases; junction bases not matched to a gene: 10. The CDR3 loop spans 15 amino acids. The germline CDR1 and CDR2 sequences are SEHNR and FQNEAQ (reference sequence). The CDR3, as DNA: TGTGCCAGCAGCGGGGACAGGACTTTTAAGGAAAAACTGTTTTTT. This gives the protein CASSGDRTFKEKLFF.

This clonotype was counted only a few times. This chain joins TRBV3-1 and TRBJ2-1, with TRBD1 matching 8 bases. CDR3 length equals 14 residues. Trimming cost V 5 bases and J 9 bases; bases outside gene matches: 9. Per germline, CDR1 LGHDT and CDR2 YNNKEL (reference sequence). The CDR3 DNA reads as TGTGCCAGCAGCGACGGACAGGGTCTAATTGAGCAGTTCTTC. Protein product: CASSDGQGLIEQFF.

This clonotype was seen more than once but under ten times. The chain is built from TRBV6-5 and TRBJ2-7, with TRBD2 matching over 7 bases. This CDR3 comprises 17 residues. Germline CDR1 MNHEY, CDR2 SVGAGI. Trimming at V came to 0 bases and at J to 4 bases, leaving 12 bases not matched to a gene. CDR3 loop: CASSYSGGMWGGYEQYF. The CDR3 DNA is TGTGCCAGCAGTTACTCTGGAGGGATGTGGGGGGGATACGAGCAGTACTTC.

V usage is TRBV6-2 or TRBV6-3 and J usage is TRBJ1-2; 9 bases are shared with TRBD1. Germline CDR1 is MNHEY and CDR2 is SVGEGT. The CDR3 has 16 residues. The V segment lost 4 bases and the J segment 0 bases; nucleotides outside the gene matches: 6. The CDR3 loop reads CASSSGQGVANYGYTF. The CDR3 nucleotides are TGTGCCAGCAGTTCGGGACAGGGCGTAGCTAACTATGGCTACACCTTC.

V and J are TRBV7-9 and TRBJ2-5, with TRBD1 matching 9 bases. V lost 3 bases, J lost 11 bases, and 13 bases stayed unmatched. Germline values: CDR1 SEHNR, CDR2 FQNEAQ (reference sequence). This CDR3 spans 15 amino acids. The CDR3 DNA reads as TGTGCCAGCAGCTTTCCGGGACAGGGCTACAATGAGCAGTACTTC. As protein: CASSFPGQGYNEQYF. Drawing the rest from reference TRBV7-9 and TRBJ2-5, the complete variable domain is DTGVSQNPRHKITKRGQNVTFRCDPISEHNRLYWYRQTLGQGPEFLTYFQNEAQLEKSRLLSDRFSAERPKGSFSTLEIQRTEQGDSAMYLCASSFPGQGYNEQYFGPGTRLLVL.